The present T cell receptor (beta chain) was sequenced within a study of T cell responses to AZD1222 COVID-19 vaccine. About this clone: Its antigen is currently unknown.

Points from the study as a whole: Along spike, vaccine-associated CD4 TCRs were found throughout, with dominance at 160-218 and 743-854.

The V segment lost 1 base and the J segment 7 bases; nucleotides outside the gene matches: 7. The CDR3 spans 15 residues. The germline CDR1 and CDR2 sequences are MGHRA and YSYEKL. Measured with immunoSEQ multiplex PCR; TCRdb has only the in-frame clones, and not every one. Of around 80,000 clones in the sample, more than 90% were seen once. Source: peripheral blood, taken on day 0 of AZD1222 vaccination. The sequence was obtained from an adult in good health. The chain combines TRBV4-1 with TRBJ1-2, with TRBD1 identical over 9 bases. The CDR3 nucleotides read TGCGCCAGCAGCCAAGCGGAACAGGGGGCAGCTGGCTACACCTTC. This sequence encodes CASSQAEQGAAGYTF.